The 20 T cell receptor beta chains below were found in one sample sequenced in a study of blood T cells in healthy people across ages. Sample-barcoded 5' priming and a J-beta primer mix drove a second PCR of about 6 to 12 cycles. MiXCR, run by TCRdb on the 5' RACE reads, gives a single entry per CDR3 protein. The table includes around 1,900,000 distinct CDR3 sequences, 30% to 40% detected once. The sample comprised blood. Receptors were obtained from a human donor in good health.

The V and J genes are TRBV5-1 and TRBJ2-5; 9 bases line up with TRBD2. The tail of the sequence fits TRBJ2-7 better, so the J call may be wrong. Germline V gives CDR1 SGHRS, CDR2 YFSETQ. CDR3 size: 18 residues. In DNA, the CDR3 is TGCGCCAGCAGCTTGGAAATAGCGGGGGTGCTCCATGGATACGAGCAGTACTTC. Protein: CASSLEIAGVLHGYEQYF.

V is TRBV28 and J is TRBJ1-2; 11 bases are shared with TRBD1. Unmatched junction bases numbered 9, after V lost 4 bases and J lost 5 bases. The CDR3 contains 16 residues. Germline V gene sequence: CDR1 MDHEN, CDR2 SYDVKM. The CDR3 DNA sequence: TGTGCCAGCAGTTCCGGACAGGGGGCGACTTTATATGGCTACACCTTC. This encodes CASSSGQGATLYGYTF.

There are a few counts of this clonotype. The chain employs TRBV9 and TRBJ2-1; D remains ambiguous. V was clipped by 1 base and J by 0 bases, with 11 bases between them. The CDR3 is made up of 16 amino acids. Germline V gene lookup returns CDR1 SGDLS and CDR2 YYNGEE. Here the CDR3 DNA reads TGTGCCAGCAGCGTAATCCGGAGTCCCTCCTACAATGAGCAGTTCTTC. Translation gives CASSVIRSPSYNEQFF.

CDR3 in amino acids: CAISEQRYGTDTQYF. The CDR3 nucleotides read TGTGCCATCAGCGAACAGAGGTATGGGACAGATACGCAGTATTTT. The V call is TRBV10-3, the J call TRBJ2-3; D gene unclear. The germline V gene has CDR1 ENHRY and CDR2 SYGVKD. V lost 6 bases to trimming and J lost 3 bases, with 16 bases between them. The CDR3 consists of 15 residues.

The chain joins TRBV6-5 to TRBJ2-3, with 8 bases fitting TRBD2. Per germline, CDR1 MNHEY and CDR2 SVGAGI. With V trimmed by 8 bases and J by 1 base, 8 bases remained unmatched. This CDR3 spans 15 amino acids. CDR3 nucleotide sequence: TGTGCCAGCGGGCGCGGGGGGATTGGCACAGATACGCAGTATTTT. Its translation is CASGRGGIGTDTQYF.

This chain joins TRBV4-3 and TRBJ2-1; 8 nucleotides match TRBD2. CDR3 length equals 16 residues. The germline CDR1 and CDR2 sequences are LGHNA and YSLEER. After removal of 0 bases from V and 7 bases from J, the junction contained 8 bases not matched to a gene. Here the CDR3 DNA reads TGCGCCAGCAGCCAAGAATTTGGCGGGGGGTGGAATGAGCAGTTCTTC. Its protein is CASSQEFGGGWNEQFF.

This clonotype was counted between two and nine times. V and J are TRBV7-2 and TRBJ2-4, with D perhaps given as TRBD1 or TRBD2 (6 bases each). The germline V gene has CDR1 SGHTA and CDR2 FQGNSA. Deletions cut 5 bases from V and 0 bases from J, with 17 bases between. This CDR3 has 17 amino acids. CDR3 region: CASSPEGGNLAKNIQYF. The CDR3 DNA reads TGTGCCAGCAGCCCGGAAGGGGGGAACCTAGCCAAAAACATTCAGTACTTC.

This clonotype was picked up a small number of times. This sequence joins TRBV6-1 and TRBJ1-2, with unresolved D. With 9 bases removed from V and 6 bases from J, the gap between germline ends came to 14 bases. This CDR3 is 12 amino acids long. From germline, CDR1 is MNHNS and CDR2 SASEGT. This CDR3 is CASREVVDGYTF. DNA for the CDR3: TGTGCCAGTAGGGAGGTTGTGGATGGCTACACCTTC.

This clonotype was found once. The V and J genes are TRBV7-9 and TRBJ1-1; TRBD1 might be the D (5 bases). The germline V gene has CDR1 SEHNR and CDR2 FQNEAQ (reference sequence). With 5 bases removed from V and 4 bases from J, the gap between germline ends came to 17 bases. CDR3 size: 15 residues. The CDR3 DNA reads TGTGCCAGCAGCCTAGGACAACTAGGTGGCACTGAAGCTTTCTTT. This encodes CASSLGQLGGTEAFF.

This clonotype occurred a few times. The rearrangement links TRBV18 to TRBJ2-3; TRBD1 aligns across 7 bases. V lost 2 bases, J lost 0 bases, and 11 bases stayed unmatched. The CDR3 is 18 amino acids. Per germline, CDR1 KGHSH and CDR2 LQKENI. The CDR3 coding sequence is TGTGCCAGCTCACCAAACAGGGGTCAAGATCCTAGCACAGATACGCAGTATTTT. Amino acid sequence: CASSPNRGQDPSTDTQYF. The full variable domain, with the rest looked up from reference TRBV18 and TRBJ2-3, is NAGVMQNPRHLVRRRGQEARLRCSPMKGHSHVYWYRQLPEEGLKFMVYLQKENIIDESGMPKERFSAEFPKEGPSILRIQQVVRGDSAAYFCASSPNRGQDPSTDTQYFGPGTRLTVL.

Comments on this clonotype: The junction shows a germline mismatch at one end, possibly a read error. Here the CDR3 DNA reads TGCGCCAGCTCACAGGACCGGCGGGACACTGAAGCTTTCTTT. Amino acid sequence: CASSQDRRDTEAFF. The genes are TRBV18 and TRBJ1-1; possible D gene TRBD1, 5 bases. CDR1 is KGHSH and CDR2 is LQKENI in the germline V gene. The CDR3 is made up of 14 amino acids.

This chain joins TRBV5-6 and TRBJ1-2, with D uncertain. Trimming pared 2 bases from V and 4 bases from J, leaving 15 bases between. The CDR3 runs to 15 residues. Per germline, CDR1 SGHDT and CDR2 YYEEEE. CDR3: CASSFGSDGSYGYTF. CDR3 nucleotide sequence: TGTGCCAGCAGCTTTGGTTCCGATGGGAGCTATGGCTACACCTTC.

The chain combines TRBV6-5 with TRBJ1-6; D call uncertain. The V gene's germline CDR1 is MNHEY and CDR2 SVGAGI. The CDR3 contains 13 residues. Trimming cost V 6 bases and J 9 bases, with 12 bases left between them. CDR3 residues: CASRLGLSSPLHF. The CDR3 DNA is TGTGCCAGCAGGTTGGGGTTGAGTTCACCCCTCCACTTT.

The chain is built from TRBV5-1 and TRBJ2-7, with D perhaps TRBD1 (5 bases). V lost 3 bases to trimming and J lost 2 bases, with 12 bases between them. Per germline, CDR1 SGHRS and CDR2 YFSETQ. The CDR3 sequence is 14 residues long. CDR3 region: CASSSGPTAYEQYF. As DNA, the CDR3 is TGCGCCAGCAGCTCAGGCCCGACAGCCTACGAGCAGTACTTC.

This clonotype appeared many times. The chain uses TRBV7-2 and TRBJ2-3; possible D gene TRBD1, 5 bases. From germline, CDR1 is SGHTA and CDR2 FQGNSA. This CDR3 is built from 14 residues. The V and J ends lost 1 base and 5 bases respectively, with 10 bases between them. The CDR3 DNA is TGTGCCAGCAGCTTAGGGGCAGGGCGAGATACGCAGTATTTT. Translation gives CASSLGAGRDTQYF.

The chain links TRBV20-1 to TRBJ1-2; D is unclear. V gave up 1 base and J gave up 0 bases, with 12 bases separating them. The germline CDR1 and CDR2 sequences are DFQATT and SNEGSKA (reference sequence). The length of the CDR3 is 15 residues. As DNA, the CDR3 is TGCAGTGCTAGAGCCCAGGCTGGGACTAACTATGGCTACACCTTC. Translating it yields CSARAQAGTNYGYTF.

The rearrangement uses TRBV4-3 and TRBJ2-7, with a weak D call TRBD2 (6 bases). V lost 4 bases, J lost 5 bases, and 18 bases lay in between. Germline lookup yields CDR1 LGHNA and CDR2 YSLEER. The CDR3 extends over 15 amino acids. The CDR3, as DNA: TGCGCCAGCAGCCGCAACCTCGGGGGAGTCGACGAGCAGTACTTC. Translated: CASSRNLGGVDEQYF.

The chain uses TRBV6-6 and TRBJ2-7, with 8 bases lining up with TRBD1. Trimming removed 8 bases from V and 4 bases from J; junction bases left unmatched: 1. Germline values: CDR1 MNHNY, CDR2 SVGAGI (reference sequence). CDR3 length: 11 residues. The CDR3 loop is CASQGAYEQYF. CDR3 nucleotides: TGTGCCAGCCAGGGGGCTTACGAGCAGTACTTC.

For the CDR3, the DNA is TGTGCCAGCAGCGTAGATGTGGATTCGTCCTACGAGCAGTACTTC. It specifies CASSVDVDSSYEQYF. The genes are TRBV9 and TRBJ2-7; D unresolved. This CDR3 has 15 amino acids. The germline gives CDR1 SGDLS, CDR2 YYNGEE. Trimming cost V 0 bases and J 1 base, with 11 bases left between them.

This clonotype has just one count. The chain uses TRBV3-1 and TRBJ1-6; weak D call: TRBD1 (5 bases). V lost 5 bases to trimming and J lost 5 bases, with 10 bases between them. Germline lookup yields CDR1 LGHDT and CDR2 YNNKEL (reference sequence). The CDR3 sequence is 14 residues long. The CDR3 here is CASSWGRDNSPLHF. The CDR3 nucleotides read TGTGCCAGCAGCTGGGGACGGGATAATTCACCCCTCCACTTT. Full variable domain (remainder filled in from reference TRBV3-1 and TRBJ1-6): DTAVSQTPKYLVTQMGNDKSIKCEQNLGHDTMYWYKQDSKKFLKIMFSYNNKELIINETVPNRFSPKSPDKAHLNLHINSLELGDSAVYFCASSWGRDNSPLHFGNGTRLTVT.